What follows describes a single T cell receptor (beta chain). This record comes from a study of control samples from healthy donors and cancer patients. The germline CDR1 and CDR2 sequences are LGHDT and YNNKEL (reference sequence). The CDR3 spans 16 residues. Losses at the gene ends were 4 bases for V and 4 bases for J; bases not matched to a gene: 11. Assay: immunoSEQ multiplex PCR; the TCRdb copy retains only in-frame clones and omits some. There are just over 80,000 clones in the sample; around 94% occur only once, and around 4.5% lies in the top ten. The sample was blood. This receptor was taken from a young woman in good health. The chain recombines TRBV3-1 (or the pseudogene TRBV3-2) with TRBJ2-3; 7 nucleotides match TRBD2. CDR3 residues: CASSLKAGIGADTQYF. Here the CDR3 DNA reads TGTGCCAGCAGCCTAAAAGCGGGAATCGGGGCAGATACGCAGTATTTT.